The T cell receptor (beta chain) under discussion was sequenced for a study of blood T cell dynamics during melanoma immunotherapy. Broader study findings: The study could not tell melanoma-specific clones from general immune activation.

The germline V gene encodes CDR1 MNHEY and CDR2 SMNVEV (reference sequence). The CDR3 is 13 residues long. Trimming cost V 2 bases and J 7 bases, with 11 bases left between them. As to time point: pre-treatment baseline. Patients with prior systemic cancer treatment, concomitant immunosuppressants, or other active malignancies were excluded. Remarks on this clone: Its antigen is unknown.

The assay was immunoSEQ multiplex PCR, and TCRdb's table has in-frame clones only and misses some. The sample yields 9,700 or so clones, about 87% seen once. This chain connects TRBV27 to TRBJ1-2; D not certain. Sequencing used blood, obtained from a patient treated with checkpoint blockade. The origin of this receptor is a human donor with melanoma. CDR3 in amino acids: CASSLEGLGGYTF. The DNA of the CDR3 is TGTGCCAGCAGTTTAGAAGGGTTAGGTGGCTACACCTTC.